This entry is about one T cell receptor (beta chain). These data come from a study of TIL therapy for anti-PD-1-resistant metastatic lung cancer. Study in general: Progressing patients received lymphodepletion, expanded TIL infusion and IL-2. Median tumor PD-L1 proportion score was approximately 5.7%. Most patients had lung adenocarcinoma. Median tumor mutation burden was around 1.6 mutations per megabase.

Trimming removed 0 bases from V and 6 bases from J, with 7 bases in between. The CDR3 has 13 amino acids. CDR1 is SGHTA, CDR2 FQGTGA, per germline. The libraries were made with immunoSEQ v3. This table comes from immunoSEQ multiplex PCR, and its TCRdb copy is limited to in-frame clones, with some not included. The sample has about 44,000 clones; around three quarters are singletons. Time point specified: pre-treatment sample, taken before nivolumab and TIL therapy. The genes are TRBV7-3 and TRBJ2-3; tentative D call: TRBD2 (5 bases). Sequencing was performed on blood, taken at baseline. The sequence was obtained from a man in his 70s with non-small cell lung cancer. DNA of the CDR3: TGTGCCAGCAGCTTAACGTCGGGGGATACGCAGTATTTT. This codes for CASSLTSGDTQYF.